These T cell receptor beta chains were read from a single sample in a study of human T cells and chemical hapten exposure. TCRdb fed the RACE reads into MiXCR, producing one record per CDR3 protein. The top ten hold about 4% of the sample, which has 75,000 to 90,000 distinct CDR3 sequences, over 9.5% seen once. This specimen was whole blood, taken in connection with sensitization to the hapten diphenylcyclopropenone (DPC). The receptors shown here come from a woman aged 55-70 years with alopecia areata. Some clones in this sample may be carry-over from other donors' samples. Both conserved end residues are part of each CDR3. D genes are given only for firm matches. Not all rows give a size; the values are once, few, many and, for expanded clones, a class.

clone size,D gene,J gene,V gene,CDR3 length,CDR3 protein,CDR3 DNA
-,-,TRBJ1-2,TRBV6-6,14,CASREPPTDYGYTF,TGTGCCAGCCGCGAGCCTCCAACCGATTATGGCTACACCTTC
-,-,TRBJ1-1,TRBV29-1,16,CSVHGPPGRVNTEAFF,TGCAGCGTCCACGGGCCCCCCGGGAGGGTGAACACTGAAGCTTTCTTT
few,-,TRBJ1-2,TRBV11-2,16,CASSFPPAADEYGYTF,TGTGCCAGCAGCTTTCCCCCGGCCGCAGACGAGTATGGCTACACCTTC
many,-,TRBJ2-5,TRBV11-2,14,CASSLRAMDGTQYF,TGTGCCAGCAGCTTACGGGCCATGGACGGGACCCAGTACTTC
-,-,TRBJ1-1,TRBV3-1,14,CASSQGDSNTEAFF,TGTGCCAGCAGCCAAGGGGATAGCAACACTGAAGCTTTCTTT
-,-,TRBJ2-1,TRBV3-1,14,CASSVMRGRNEQFF,TGTGCCAGCAGCGTAATGAGGGGCCGCAATGAGCAGTTCTTC
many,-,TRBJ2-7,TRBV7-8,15,CASSNRPRGQIEQYF,TGTGCCAGCAGTAATCGGCCCAGGGGTCAGATCGAGCAGTACTTC
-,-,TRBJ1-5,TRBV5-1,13,CASSPDGDQPQHF,TGCGCCAGCAGCCCCGACGGAGATCAGCCCCAGCATTTT
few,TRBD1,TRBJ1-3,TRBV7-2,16,CASSLQGGIAGNTIYF,TGTGCCAGCAGCCTACAGGGGGGGATCGCCGGAAACACCATATATTTT
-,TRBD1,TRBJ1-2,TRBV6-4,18,CASSGHKTPQGAWYGYTF,TGTGCCAGCAGTGGACATAAAACACCCCAGGGGGCCTGGTATGGCTACACCTTC
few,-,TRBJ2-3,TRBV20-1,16,CSARDPRITSTDTQYF,TGCAGTGCTAGAGACCCCCGTATAACTAGCACAGATACGCAGTATTTT
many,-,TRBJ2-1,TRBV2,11,CASSEWMEQFF,TGTGCCAGCAGTGAATGGATGGAGCAGTTCTTC
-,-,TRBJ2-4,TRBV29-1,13,CSAVTLAKNIQYF,TGCAGCGCAGTGACTCTAGCCAAAAACATTCAGTACTTC
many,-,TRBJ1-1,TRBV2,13,CASSANGDTEAFF,TGTGCCAGCAGTGCCAACGGTGACACTGAAGCTTTCTTT
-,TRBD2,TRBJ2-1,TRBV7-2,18,CASSWIAGVRSGYNEQFF,TGTGCCAGCAGCTGGATAGCGGGGGTGCGTTCTGGTTACAATGAGCAGTTCTTC
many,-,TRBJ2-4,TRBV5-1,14,CASSKGTQQNIQYF,TGCGCCAGCAGCAAGGGCACCCAGCAAAACATTCAGTACTTC
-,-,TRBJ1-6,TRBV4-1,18,CASSQDPAVGYYNSPLHF,TGCGCCAGCAGCCAAGATCCTGCCGTGGGGTACTATAATTCACCCCTCCACTTT
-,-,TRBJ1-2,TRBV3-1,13,CASSHEGRSSYTF,TGTGCCAGCAGCCACGAGGGACGAAGCAGCTACACCTTC
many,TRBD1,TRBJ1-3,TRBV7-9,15,CASSFTGGSGNTIYF,TGTGCCAGCAGCTTTACAGGGGGCTCTGGAAACACCATATATTTT
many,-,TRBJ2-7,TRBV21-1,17,CASSKTTLGEGNYEQYF,TGTGCCAGCAGCAAAACGACCCTAGGCGAGGGAAACTACGAGCAGTACTTC
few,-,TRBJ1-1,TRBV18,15,CASSPFESAQSEAFF,TGTGCCAGCTCACCATTCGAATCTGCCCAGTCTGAAGCTTTCTTT
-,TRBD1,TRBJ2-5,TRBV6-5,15,CASSSYGQGRETQYF,TGTGCCAGCAGTTCCTACGGACAGGGCAGGGAGACCCAGTACTTC
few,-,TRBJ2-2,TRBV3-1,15,CASSPRPGDNGELFF,TGTGCCAGCAGCCCCCGGCCAGGGGATAACGGGGAGCTGTTTTTT
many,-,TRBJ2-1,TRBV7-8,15,CASSLQGITYNEQFF,TGTGCCAGCAGCCTCCAGGGGATCACGTACAATGAGCAGTTCTTC
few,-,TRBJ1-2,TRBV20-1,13,CSVPRDNAWGYTF,TGCAGTGTCCCTAGGGACAACGCATGGGGCTACACCTTC
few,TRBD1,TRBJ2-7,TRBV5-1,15,CASSSGTEEPYEQYF,TGCGCCAGCAGTTCCGGGACAGAAGAACCCTACGAGCAGTACTTC
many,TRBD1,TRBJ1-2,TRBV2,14,CASSDLGLGGGYTF,TGTGCCAGCAGTGATTTAGGATTAGGGGGCGGCTACACCTTC
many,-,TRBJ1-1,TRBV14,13,CASSRFDRSEAFF,TGTGCCAGCAGCCGCTTCGACAGGAGTGAAGCTTTCTTT
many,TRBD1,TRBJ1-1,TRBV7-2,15,CASSPGTGADTEAFF,TGTGCCAGCAGCCCCGGGACAGGGGCGGACACTGAAGCTTTCTTT
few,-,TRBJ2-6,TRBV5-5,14,CASSLETVANVLTF,TGTGCCAGCAGCTTGGAAACTGTAGCCAACGTCCTGACTTTC
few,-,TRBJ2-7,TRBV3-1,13,CASSQEGTYEQYF,TGTGCCAGCAGCCAAGAGGGGACCTACGAGCAGTACTTC
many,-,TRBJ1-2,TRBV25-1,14,CASSEYSGNYGYTF,TGTGCCAGCAGTGAATACTCCGGAAACTATGGCTACACCTTC
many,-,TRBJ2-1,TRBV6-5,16,CASSRTPRGRYNEQFF,TGTGCCAGCAGCCGCACACCCAGGGGGAGGTACAATGAGCAGTTCTTC
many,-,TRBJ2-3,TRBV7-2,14,CASSLTGGADTQYF,TGTGCCAGCAGCTTAACCGGGGGCGCAGATACGCAGTATTTT
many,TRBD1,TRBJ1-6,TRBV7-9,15,CASSPAGTANSPLHF,TGTGCCAGCAGCCCCGCCGGGACAGCCAATTCACCCCTCCACTTT
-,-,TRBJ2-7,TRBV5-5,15,CASSYLRAPFYEQYF,TGTGCCAGCAGCTACCTTAGGGCCCCCTTTTACGAGCAGTACTTC
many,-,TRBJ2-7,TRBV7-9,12,CASSMDANEQYF,TGTGCCAGCAGCATGGACGCCAACGAGCAGTACTTC
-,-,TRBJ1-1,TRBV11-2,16,CASIDTRGAMNTEAFF,TGTGCCAGCATCGACACAAGGGGAGCTATGAACACTGAAGCTTTCTTT
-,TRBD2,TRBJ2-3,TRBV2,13,CASRGLPVDTQYF,TGTGCCAGCAGGGGACTACCGGTAGATACGCAGTATTTT
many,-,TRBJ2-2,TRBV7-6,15,CASSPTVGGSGELFF,TGTGCCAGCAGCCCCACCGTCGGGGGATCCGGGGAGCTGTTTTTT
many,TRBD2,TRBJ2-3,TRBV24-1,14,CATSDRLAGDTQYF,TGTGCCACCAGTGACCGACTAGCGGGGGATACGCAGTATTTT
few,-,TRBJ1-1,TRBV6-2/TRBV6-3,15,CASRTGDRMNTEAFF,TGTGCCAGCAGGACAGGTGACCGTATGAACACTGAAGCTTTCTTT
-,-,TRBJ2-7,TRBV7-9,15,CASSLYYEESYEQYF,TGTGCCAGCAGCTTATATTACGAGGAGAGCTACGAGCAGTACTTC
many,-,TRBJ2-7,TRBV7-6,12,CASSPVTGEQYF,TGTGCCAGCAGCCCGGTGACCGGCGAGCAGTACTTC
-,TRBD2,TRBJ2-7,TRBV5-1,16,CASSSTRGTGPYEQYF,TGCGCCAGCAGCTCCACGCGGGGGACGGGACCCTACGAGCAGTACTTC
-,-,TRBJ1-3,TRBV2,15,CASHRRLFSGNTIYF,TGTGCCAGCCACCGTAGGCTTTTCTCTGGAAACACCATATATTTT
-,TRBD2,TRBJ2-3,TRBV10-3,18,CAISEGGTSGATTDTQYF,TGTGCCATCAGTGAGGGGGGGACTAGCGGGGCCACCACAGATACGCAGTATTTT
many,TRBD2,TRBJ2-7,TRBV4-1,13,CASSPGTSNEQYF,TGCGCCAGCAGCCCCGGGACTAGCAACGAGCAGTACTTC
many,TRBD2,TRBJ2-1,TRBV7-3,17,CASSLSLAGGLYNEQFF,TGTGCCAGCAGCTTATCCCTAGCGGGGGGGTTATACAATGAGCAGTTCTTC
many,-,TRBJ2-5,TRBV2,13,CASSASRVGTQYF,TGTGCCAGCAGCGCATCACGGGTAGGGACCCAGTACTTC
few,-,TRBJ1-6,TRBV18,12,CASTLENSPLHF,TGTGCCAGCACCCTTGAGAATTCACCCCTCCACTTT
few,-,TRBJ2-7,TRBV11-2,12,CASSKPRDEQYF,TGTGCCAGCAGCAAACCCCGGGACGAGCAGTACTTC
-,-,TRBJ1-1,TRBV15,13,CATSEGSRTEAFF,TGTGCCACCAGCGAAGGGTCGAGGACTGAAGCTTTCTTT